This TCR beta chain was sequenced for a study of cytomegalovirus exposure and HLA in healthy donors. J lost 4 bases, V lost 6 bases, and 6 bases had no gene match. The CDR3 runs 15 residues. The germline V gene has CDR1 MNHGY and CDR2 SAAAGT. A few counts support this clone. The antigen remains unidentified. PCR involved 60 Vbeta and 13 Jbeta primers. Profiling relied on immunoSEQ multiplex PCR, and the TCRdb table lists in-frame clones only, not all of them. The data show about 200,000 clones, around 88% seen once. General study points: A missense DCLRE1C variant was associated with V- and J-gene trimming of TCR beta chains in a later analysis, and an independent cohort replicated the association. Later analysis indicated greater clonal expansion among HLA-associated TCR beta chains than among equally common other chains. In a later analysis, the majority of CMV-associated beta chains seemingly showed HLA restriction.

The chain combines TRBV6-8 with TRBJ2-2; 9 bases agree with TRBD2. The TCR originated in a middle-aged man in good health and CMV-seropositive. Sequenced: PBMCs. CDR3 loop: CASSPTSGSTGELFF. In DNA, the CDR3 is TGTGCCAGCAGCCCGACTAGCGGCTCCACCGGGGAGCTGTTTTTT.